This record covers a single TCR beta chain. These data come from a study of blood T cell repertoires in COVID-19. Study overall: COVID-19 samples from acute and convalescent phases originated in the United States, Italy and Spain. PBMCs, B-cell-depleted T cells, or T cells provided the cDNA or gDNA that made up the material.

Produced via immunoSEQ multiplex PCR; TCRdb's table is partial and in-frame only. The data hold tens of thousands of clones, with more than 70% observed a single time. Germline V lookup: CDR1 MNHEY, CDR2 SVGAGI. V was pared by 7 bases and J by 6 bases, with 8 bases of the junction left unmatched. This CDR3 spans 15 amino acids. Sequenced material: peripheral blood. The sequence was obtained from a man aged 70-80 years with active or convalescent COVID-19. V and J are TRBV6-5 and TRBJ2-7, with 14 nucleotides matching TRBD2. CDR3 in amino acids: CASMGLAGELGEQYF. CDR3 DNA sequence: TGTGCCAGCATGGGACTAGCGGGGGAGCTGGGCGAGCAGTACTTC.